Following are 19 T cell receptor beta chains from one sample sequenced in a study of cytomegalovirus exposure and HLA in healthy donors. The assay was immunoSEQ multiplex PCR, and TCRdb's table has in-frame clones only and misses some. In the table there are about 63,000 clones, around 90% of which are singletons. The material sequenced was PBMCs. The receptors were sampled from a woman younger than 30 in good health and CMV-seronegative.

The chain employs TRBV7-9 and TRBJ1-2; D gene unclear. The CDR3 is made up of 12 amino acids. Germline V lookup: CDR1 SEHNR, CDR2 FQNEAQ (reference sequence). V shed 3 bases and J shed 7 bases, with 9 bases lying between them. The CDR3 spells CASSFLSTGYTF. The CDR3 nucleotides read TGTGCCAGCAGCTTCCTTTCTACTGGCTACACCTTC.

The DNA of the CDR3 is TGTGCCAGCACCCGCGGGGGGTCCCCCTACTACGAGCAGTACTTC. It translates to CASTRGGSPYYEQYF. The V gene is TRBV28, the J gene TRBJ2-7; 8 nucleotides agree with TRBD2. The CDR3 consists of 15 residues. Germline assignment: CDR1 MDHEN and CDR2 SYDVKM. Losses at the gene ends were 7 bases for V and 3 bases for J; bases not matched to a gene: 11.

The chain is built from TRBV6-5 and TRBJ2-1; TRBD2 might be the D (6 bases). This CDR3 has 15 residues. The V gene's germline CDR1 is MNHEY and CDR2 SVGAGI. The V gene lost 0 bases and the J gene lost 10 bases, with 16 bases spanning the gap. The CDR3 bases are TGTGCCAGCAGTTACTCGCGGCTAGCGACTATGGAGCAGTTCTTC. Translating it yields CASSYSRLATMEQFF.

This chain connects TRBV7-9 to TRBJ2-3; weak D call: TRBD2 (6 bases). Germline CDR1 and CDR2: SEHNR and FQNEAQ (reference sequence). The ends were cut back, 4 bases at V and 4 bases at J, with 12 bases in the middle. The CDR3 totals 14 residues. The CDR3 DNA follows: TGTGCCAGCAGCTCAGTGGGGGGATCAGATACGCAGTATTTT. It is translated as CASSSVGGSDTQYF.

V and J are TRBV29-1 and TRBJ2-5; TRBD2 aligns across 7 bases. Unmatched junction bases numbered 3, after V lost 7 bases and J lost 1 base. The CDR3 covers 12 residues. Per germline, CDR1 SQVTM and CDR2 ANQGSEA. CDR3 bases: TGCAGCGCCGGACTAGTCCAAGAGACCCAGTACTTC. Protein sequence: CSAGLVQETQYF.

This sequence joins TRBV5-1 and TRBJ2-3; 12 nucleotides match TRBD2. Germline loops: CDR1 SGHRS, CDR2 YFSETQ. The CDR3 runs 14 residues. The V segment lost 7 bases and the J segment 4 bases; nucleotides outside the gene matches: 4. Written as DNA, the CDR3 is TGCGCCAGCCGACTAGCGGGAGTCTCAGATACGCAGTATTTT. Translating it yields CASRLAGVSDTQYF.

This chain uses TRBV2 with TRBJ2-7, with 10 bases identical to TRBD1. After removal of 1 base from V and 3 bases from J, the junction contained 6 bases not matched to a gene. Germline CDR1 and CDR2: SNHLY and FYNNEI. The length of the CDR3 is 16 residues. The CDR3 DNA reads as TGTGCCAGCAGTGAAGTAAGGGGGACAGGGGTCTACGAGCAGTACTTC. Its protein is CASSEVRGTGVYEQYF. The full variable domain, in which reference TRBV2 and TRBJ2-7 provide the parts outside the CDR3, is EPEVTQTPSHQVTQMGQEVILRCVPISNHLYFYWYRQILGQKVEFLVSFYNNEISEKSEIFDDQFSVERPDGSNFTLKIRSTKLEDSAMYFCASSEVRGTGVYEQYFGPGTRLTVT.

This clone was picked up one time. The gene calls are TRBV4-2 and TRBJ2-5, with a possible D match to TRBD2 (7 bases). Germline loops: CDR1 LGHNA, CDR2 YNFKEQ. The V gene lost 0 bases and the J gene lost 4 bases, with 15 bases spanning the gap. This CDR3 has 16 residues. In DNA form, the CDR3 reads TGTGCCAGCAGCCAAGATCCTGGGGGGGCGGGAGAGACCCAGTACTTC. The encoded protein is CASSQDPGGAGETQYF.

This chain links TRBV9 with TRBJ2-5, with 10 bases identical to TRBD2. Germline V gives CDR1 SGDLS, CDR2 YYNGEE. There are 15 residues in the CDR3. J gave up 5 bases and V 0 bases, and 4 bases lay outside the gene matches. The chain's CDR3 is CASSVGAGGPETQYF. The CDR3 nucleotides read TGTGCCAGCAGCGTAGGAGCGGGGGGGCCTGAGACCCAGTACTTC. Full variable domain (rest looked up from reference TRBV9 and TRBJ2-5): DSGVTQTPKHLITATGQRVTLRCSPRSGDLSVYWYQQSLDQGLQFLIQYYNGEERAKGNILERFSAQQFPDLHSELNLSSLELGDSALYFCASSVGAGGPETQYFGPGTRLLVL.

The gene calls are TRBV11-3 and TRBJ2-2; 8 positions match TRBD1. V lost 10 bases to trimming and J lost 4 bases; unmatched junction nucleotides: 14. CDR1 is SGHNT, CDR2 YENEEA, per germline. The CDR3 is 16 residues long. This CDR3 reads CATKEPGTGATGELFF. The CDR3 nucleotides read TGTGCCACCAAAGAACCCGGGACAGGAGCCACCGGGGAGCTGTTTTTT.

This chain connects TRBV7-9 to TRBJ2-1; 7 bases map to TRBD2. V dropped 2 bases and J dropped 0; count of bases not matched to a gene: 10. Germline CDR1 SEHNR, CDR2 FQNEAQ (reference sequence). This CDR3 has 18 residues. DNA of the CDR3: TGTGCCAGCAGCTTAAAAGAGCCGCGGGAGAGCTCCTACAATGAGCAGTTCTTC. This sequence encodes CASSLKEPRESSYNEQFF.

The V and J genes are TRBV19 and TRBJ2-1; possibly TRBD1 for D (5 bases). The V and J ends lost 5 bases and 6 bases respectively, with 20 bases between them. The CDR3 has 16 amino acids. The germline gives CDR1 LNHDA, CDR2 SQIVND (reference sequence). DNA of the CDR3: TGTGCCAGTAGTGAAAGGGTCGCTAGGGGTGGCAATGAGCAGTTCTTC. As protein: CASSERVARGGNEQFF. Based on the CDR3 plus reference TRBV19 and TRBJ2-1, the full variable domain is DGGITQSPKYLFRKEGQNVTLSCEQNLNHDAMYWYRQDPGQGLRLIYYSQIVNDFQKGDIAEGYSVSREKKESFPLTVTSAQKNPTAFYLCASSERVARGGNEQFFGPGTRLTVL.

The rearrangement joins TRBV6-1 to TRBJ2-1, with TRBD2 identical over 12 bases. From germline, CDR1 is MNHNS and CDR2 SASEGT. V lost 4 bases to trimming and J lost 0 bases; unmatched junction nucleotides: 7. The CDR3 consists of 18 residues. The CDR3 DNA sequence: TGTGCCAGCAGTGCCGGACTAGCGGGAAACCCCTCCTACAATGAGCAGTTCTTC. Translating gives CASSAGLAGNPSYNEQFF.

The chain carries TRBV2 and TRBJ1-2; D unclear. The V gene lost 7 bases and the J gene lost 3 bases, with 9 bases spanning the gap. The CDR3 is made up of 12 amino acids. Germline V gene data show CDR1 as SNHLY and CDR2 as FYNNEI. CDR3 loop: CASNEGYYGYTF. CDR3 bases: TGTGCCAGCAACGAGGGATACTATGGCTACACCTTC.

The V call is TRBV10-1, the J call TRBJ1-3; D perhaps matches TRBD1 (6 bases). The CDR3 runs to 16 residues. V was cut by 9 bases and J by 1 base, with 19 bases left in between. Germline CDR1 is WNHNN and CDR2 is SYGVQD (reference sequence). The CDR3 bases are TGCGCCAGAAATGGACAGAGAAGCGAGTCTGGAAACACCATATATTTT. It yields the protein CARNGQRSESGNTIYF.

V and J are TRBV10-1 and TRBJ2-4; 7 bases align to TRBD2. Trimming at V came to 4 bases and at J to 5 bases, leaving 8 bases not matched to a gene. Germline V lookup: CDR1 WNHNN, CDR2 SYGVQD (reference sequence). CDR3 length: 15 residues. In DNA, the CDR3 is TGCGCCAGCAGTGTGGGGGGGGGTGTCGAAAACATTCAGTACTTC. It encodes CASSVGGGVENIQYF.

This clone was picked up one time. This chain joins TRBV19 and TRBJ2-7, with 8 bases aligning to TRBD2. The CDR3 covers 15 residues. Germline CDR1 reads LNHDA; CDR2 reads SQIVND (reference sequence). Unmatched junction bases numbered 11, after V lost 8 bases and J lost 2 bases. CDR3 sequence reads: CASAGALAGPYEQYF. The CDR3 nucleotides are TGTGCCAGTGCTGGGGCGCTAGCGGGTCCCTACGAGCAGTACTTC.

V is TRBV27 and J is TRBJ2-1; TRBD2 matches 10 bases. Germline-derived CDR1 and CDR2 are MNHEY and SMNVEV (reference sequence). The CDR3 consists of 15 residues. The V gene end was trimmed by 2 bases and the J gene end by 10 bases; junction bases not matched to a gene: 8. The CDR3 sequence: CASSLELAGVPEQFF. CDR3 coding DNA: TGTGCCAGCAGTTTAGAGCTAGCGGGGGTCCCGGAGCAGTTCTTC.

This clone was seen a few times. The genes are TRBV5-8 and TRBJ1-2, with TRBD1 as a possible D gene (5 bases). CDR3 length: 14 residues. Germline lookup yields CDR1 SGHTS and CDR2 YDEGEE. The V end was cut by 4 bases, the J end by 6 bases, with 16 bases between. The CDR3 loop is CASSPRRGGDGYTF. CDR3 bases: TGTGCCAGCAGCCCCCGGCGCGGAGGGGATGGCTACACCTTC.